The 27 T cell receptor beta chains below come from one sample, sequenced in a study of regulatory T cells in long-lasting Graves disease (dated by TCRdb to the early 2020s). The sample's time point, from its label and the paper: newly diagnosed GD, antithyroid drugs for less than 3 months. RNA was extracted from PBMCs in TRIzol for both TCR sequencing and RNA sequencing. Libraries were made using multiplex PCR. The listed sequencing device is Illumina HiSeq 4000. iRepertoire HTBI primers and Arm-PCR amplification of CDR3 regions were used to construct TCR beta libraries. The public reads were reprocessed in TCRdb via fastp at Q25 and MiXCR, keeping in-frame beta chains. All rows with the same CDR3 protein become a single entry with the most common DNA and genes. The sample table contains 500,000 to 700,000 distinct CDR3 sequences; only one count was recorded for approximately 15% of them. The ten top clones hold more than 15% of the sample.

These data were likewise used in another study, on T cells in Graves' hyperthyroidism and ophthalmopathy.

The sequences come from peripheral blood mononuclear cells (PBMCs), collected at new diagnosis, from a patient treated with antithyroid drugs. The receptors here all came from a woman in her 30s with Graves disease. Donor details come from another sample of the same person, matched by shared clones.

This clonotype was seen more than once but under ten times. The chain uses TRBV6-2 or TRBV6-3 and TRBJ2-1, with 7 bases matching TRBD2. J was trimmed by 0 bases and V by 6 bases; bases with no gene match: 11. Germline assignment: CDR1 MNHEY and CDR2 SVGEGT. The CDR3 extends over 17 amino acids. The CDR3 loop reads CASSNRPLADSYNEQFF. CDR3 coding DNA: TGTGCCAGCAGCAACAGGCCGCTAGCGGACTCCTACAATGAGCAGTTCTTC.

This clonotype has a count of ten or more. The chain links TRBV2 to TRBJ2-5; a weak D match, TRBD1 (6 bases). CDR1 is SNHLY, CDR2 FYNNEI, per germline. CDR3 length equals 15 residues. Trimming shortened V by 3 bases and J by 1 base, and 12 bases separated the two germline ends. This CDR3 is CASSEGAGAQETQYF. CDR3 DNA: TGTGCCAGCAGTGAGGGGGCAGGGGCCCAAGAGACCCAGTACTTC.

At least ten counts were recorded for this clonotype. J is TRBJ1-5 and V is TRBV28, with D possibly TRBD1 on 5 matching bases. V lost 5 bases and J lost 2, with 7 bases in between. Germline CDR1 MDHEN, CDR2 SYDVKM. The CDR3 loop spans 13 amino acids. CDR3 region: CASSGDRNQPQHF. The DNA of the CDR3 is TGTGCCAGCAGTGGGGACCGCAATCAGCCCCAGCATTTT.

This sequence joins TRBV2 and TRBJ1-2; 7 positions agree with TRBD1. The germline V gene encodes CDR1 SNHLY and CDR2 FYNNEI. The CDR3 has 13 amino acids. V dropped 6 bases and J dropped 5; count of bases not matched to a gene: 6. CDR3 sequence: CASRTGKGYGYTF. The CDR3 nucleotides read TGTGCCAGCAGGACAGGGAAGGGGTATGGCTACACCTTC.

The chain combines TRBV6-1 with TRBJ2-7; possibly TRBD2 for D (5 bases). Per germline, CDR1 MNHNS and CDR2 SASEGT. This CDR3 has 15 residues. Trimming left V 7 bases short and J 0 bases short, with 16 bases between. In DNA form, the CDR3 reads TGTGCCAGCATCACCATCGGGAAGGGCTCCTACGAGCAGTACTTC. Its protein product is CASITIGKGSYEQYF.

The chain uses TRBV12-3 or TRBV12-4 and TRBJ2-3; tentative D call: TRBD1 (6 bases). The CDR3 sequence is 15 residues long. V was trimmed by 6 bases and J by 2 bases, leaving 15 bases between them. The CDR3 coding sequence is TGTGCCAGCAGATCCCCGGACAGCTTCACAGATACGCAGTATTTT. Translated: CASRSPDSFTDTQYF.

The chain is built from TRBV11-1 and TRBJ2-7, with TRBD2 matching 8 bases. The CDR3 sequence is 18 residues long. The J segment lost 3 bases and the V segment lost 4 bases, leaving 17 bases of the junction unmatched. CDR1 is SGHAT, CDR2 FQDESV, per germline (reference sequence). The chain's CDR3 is CASSSGTRDPLRHYEQYF. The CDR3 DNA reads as TGTGCCAGCAGCTCGGGGACTAGAGATCCCCTCCGCCACTACGAGCAGTACTTC. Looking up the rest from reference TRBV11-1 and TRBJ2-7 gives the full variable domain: EAEVAQSPRYKITEKSQAVAFWCDPISGHATLYWYRQILGQGPELLVQFQDESVVDDSQLPKDRFSAERLKGVDSTLKIQPAELGDSAMYLCASSSGTRDPLRHYEQYFGPGTRLTVT.

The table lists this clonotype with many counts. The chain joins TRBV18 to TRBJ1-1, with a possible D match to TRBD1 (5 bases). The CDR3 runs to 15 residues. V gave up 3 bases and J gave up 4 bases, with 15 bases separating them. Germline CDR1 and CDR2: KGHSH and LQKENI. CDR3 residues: CASSPLGTESTEAFF. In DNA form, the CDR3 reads TGTGCCAGCTCACCTTTGGGGACGGAGAGCACTGAAGCTTTCTTT.

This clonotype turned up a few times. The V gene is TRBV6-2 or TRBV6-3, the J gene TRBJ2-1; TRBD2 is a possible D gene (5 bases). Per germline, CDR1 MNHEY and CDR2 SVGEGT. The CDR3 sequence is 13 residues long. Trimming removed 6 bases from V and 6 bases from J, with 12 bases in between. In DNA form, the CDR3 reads TGTGCCAGCAGGGTGAGAGGGTCCAATGAGCAGTTCTTC. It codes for CASRVRGSNEQFF.

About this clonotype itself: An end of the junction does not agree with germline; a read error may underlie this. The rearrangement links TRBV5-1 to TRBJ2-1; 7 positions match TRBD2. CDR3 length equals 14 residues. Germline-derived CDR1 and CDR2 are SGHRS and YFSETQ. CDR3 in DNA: TGCACCAGCAGCAGCGGGGACCCCTACAATGAGCAGTTCTTC. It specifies CTSSSGDPYNEQFF.

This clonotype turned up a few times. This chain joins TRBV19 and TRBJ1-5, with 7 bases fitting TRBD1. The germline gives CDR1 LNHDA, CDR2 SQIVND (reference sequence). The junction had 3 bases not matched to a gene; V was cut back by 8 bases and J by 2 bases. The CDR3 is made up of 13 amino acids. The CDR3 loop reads CASDREGNQPQHF. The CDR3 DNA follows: TGTGCCAGTGACAGGGAGGGCAATCAGCCCCAGCATTTT.

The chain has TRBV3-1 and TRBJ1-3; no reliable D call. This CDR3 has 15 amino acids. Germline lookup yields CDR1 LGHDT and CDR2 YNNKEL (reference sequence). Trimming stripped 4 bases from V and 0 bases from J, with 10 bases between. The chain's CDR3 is CASSPITFSGNTIYF. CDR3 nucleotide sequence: TGTGCCAGCAGCCCTATAACGTTCTCTGGAAACACCATATATTTT.

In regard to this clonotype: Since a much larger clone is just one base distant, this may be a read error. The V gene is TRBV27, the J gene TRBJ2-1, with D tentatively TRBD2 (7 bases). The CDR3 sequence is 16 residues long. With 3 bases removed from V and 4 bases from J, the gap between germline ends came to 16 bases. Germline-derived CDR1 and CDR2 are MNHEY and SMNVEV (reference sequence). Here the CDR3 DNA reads TGTGCCAGCAGTTTCGAGAGGGAGGGGGTTTACAATGAGCAGTTCTTC. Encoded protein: CASSFEREGVYNEQFF.

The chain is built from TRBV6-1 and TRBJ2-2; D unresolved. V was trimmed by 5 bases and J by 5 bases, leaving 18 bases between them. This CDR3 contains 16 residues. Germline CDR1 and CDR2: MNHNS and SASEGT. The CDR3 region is CASSRTTYVGTGELFF. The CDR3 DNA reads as TGTGCCAGCAGTCGAACTACCTACGTGGGGACCGGGGAGCTGTTTTTT.

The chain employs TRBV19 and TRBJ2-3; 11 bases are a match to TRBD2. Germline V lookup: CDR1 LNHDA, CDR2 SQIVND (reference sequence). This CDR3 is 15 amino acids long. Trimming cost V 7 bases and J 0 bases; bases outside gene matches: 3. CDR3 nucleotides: TGTGCCAGTACCGGGACTAGCGGAAGCACAGATACGCAGTATTTT. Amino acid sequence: CASTGTSGSTDTQYF.

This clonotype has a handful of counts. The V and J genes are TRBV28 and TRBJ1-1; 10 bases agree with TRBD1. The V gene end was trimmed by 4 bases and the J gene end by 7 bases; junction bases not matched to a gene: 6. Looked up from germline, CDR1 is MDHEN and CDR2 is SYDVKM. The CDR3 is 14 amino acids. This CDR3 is CASSSRRTGGEAFF. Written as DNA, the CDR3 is TGTGCCAGCAGTTCTCGAAGGACAGGGGGTGAAGCTTTCTTT.

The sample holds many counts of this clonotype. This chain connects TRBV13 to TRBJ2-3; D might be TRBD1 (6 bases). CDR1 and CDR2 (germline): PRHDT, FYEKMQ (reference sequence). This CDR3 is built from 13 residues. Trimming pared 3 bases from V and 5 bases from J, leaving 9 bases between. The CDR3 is CASSFTTGDTQYF. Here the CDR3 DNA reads TGTGCCAGCAGCTTTACGACAGGAGATACGCAGTATTTT. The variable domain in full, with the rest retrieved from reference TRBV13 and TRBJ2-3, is AAGVIQSPRHLIKEKRETATLKCYPIPRHDTVYWYQQGPGQDPQFLISFYEKMQSDKGSIPDRFSAQQFSDYHSELNMSSLELGDSALYFCASSFTTGDTQYFGPGTRLTVL.

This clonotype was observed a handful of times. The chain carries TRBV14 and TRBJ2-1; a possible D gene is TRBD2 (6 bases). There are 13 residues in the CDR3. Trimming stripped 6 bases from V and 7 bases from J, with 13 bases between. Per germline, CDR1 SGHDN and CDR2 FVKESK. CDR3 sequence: CASRTRGGNEQFF. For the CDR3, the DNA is TGTGCCAGCAGGACTAGGGGTGGGAATGAGCAGTTCTTC.

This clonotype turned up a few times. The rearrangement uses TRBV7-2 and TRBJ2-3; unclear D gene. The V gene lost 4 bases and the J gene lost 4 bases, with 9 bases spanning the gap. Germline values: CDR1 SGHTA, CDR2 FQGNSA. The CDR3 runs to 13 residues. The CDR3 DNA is TGTGCCAGCAGCTCAGCGTACGCAGATACGCAGTATTTT. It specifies CASSSAYADTQYF.

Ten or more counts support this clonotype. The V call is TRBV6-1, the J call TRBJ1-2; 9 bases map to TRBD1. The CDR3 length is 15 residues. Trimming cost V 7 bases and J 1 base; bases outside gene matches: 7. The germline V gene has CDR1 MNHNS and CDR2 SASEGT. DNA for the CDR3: TGTGCCAGCAATACAGGGGGCAGTTATAACTATGGCTACACCTTC. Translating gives CASNTGGSYNYGYTF.

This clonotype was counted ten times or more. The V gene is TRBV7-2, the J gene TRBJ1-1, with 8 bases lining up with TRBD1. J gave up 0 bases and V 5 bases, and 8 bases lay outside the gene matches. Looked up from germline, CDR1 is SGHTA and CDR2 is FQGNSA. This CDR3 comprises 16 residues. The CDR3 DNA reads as TGTGCCAGCAGCCCGGGACAGGCGGGGGTGAACACTGAAGCTTTCTTT. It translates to CASSPGQAGVNTEAFF.

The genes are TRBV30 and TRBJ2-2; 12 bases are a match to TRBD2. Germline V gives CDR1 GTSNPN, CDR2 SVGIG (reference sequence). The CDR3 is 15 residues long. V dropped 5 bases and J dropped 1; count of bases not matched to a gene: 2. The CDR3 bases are TGTGCCTGGGGGACTAGCGGGCTGAACACCGGGGAGCTGTTTTTT. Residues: CAWGTSGLNTGELFF.

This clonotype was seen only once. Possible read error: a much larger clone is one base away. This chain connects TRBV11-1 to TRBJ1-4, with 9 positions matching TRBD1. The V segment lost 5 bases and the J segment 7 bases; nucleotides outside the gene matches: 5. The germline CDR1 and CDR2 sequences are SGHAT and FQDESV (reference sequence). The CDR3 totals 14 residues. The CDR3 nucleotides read TGTGCCAGCAGCGCCGGGACAGGGATTGAAAAACTGTTTTTT. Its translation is CASSAGTGIEKLFF.

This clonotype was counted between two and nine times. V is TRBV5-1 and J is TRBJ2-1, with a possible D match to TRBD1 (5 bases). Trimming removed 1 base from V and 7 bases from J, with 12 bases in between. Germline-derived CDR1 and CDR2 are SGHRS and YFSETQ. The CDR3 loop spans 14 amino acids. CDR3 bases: TGCGCCAGCAGCTTGATAGGGGCGAGGAATGAGCAGTTCTTC. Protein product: CASSLIGARNEQFF.

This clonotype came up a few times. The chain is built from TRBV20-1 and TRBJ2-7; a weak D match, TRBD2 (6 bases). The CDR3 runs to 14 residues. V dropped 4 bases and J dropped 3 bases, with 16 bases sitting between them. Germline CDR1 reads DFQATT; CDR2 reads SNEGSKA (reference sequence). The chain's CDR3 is CSAKGAGGNYEQYF. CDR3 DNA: TGCAGTGCTAAAGGGGCGGGCGGGAACTACGAGCAGTACTTC.

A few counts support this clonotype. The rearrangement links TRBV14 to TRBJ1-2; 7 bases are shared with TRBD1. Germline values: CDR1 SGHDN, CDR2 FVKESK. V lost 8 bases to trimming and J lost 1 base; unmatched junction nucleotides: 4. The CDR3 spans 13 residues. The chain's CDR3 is CASSTGYNYGYTF. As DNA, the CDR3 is TGTGCCAGCTCGACAGGGTATAACTATGGCTACACCTTC.

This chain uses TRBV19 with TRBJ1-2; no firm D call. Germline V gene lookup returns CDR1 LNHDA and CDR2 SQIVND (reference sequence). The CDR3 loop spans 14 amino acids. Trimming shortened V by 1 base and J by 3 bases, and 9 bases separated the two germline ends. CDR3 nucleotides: TGTGCCAGTAGTATAGTTTGGAGCGACTATGGCTACACCTTC. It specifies CASSIVWSDYGYTF. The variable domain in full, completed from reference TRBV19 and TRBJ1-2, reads DGGITQSPKYLFRKEGQNVTLSCEQNLNHDAMYWYRQDPGQGLRLIYYSQIVNDFQKGDIAEGYSVSREKKESFPLTVTSAQKNPTAFYLCASSIVWSDYGYTFGSGTRLTVV.